This TCR beta chain came from a study of blood T cell repertoires in COVID-19. Study summary: Sites in the United States, Italy and Spain provided acute and convalescent COVID-19 samples. PBMCs, B-cell-depleted T cells, or T cells were the source of the cDNA or gDNA that made up the material.

Germline V gene data show CDR1 as MNHEY and CDR2 as SMNVEV (reference sequence). The CDR3 runs to 13 residues. The method was immunoSEQ multiplex PCR; TCRdb's version includes in-frame clones alone and lacks a portion of them. Of 450,000 to 500,000 clones in the sample, 80% to 90% were seen once. This rearrangement joins TRBV27 to TRBJ2-1; D may be TRBD2 (6 bases). Sequences were obtained from peripheral blood. This receptor was obtained from a human donor in a cohort sampled during active COVID-19. The CDR3 sequence: CASGDSLINEQFF. The CDR3 nucleotides read TGTGCATCGGGGGACTCCTTGATCAATGAGCAGTTCTTC.